This TCR beta chain was sequenced in a study of control samples from healthy donors and cancer patients. The method was immunoSEQ multiplex PCR; TCRdb's version includes in-frame clones alone and lacks a portion of them. The repertoire holds 55,000 to 65,000 clones, with around 87% as singletons. This CDR3 region has 18 residues. With 0 bases removed from V and 8 bases from J, the gap between germline ends came to 24 bases. V gene TRBV5-3 combines with J gene TRBJ2-1, with D perhaps TRBD1 or TRBD2 (6 bases each). TRBV5-3 is designated an ORF whose function remains uncertain. The source of this sequence is a woman aged 60-75 years with lung cancer. What was sequenced was PBMCs. CDR3: CARSLARGLRDKLYEQFF. CDR3 DNA sequence: TGTGCCAGAAGCTTGGCCAGGGGTTTGCGGGATAAGCTCTATGAGCAGTTCTTC.